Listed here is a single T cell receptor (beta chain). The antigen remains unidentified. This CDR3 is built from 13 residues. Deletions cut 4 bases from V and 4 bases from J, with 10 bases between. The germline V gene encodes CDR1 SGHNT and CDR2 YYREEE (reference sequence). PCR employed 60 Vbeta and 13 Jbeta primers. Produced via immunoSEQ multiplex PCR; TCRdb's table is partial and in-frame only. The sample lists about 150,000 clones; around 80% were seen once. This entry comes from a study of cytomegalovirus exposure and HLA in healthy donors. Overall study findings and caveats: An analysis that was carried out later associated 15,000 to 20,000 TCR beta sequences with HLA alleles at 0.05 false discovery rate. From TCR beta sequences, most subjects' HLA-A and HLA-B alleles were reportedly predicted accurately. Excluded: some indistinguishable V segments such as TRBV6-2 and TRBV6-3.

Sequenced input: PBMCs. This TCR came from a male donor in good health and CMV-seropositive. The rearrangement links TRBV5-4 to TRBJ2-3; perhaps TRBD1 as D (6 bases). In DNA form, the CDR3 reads TGTGCCAGCAGCCTACAGGGCGCAGATACGCAGTATTTT. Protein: CASSLQGADTQYF.